The entry that follows covers one T cell receptor (beta chain) sequence. This clonotype was seen once. Its antigen remains unidentified. No qualities accompany the bases; no much larger clone lies one base away. One read amounts to weak evidence. The time point label here, explained by the study, means: late sampling 161 to 241 days after vaccination in three convalescent patients. In light of the paper, this sample's treatment or condition label describes: approximately nine-day PBMC culture with coronavirus spike peptide pools or control peptides (ViraFEST assay). The ViraFEST assay was used in the study, in which antigen-specific T cells were expanded with peptide pools and expanded clonotypes were subsequently identified by TCR sequencing. Positive SARS-CoV-2 PCR tests in the convalescent patients dated from March to December 2020, before Alpha, Beta and Delta variants emerged in the United States. Each well held fewer than 2.5 million PBMCs cultured with approximately 10 ug/ml peptide pools in IMDM containing about 5% human AB serum and approximately 10 IU/ml IL-2. Half of the culture medium was replaced with fresh IL-2-containing medium on days 3 and 7. CD4+ T cells were isolated after about 10 days of culture through negative selection using the EasySep CD4+ T cell isolation kit. Ficoll-Paque Plus gradient centrifugation was used to isolate PBMCs from whole blood, and the isolated PBMCs were then either used fresh or cryopreserved at -140C. Each culture condition was generally run in triplicate wells.

The data are from a study of vaccination and CD4 T cells after COVID-19 (dated by TCRdb to 2022 to 2024). A note on the overall study: Every convalescent patient had a positive nasal swab PCR test for SARS-CoV-2, with mild disease in roughly ten patients and severe disease in one. The convalescent cohort included six males and four females, with two Hispanic individuals, seven Caucasians, two Asians and one multiracial person. For stimulating the cultures, overlapping spike peptide pools were used, derived from SARS-CoV-2 as well as from the common cold coronaviruses HCoV-NL63, HCoV-OC43 and HCoV-229E. In ten to eleven COVID-19 convalescent patients and a handful of infection-naive healthy vaccine recipients, the spike-specific CD4+ TCR repertoire before mRNA vaccination was compared with the repertoire after mRNA vaccination. Post-COVID blood samples from convalescent patients were collected a median of roughly 100 days after diagnosis, with a range of roughly 35 to 170 days. Post-vaccine blood samples were taken a median of around 68 days after the second vaccine dose, with a range of about 13 to 250 days. As controls, cultures received a CEFX viral epitope pool (the positive control), an HIV-1 Nef peptide pool (the negative control), or no peptide at all. Each participant got two doses of either the Pfizer-BioNTech BNT162b2 vaccine (n=8) or the Moderna mRNA-1273 vaccine (n=2). A few convalescent patients gave samples both early after vaccination (day 14) and late after vaccination (days 161 to 241). What the study reported, not specific to this receptor: Although the median number of SARS-CoV-2-reactive clonotypes went up from fewer than 25 after infection to some 38 after vaccination, the increase was not significant. Of the vaccine-specific clones found in convalescent patients, nearly all (304 of 307) were mono-reactive for SARS-CoV-2 spike instead of being cross-reactive with common cold coronaviruses. In convalescent patients, a median approximately 89% of post-vaccine SARS-CoV-2-reactive clones were detected only after vaccination, suggesting vaccine-specific priming. Only a relatively small number of convalescent patients were included in the study, and early timepoints following natural infection were not analyzed.

Libraries were constructed by PCR. At the Johns Hopkins FTIC core, DNA from the cultured CD4+ T cells underwent TCR sequencing with the Oncomine TCR Beta short-read assay. The QIAamp micro DNA kit was used to extract genomic DNA from the cultured CD4+ T cells. The Oncomine TCR Beta libraries from cultured CD4+ T cells were pooled using unique dual indexes and then sequenced on an Illumina iSeq 100. The original pipeline was this. Non-productive sequences were removed, and CDR3s that did not start with C, did not end with F or W, or were shorter than 7 amino acids were discarded. The MANAFEST web application was used to identify antigen-specific clonotypes by comparing peptide-stimulated wells against reference wells and other culture wells. Positive clones required FDR below 0.05, an odds ratio above 5, and productive frequency above 0.1% in at least two of three replicate wells. Clonotypes that were significantly expanded in both SARS-CoV-2 spike wells and at least one common cold coronavirus spike condition were defined as cross-reactive. Similarity between CDR3 sequences was evaluated in R version 3.6.1 using Levenshtein distances (stringdist) and unrooted phylogenetic trees (ape). TCRdb passed the public sequencing reads through fastp at Q25 and MiXCR, retaining productive beta sequences. A single entry per CDR3 protein holds the most common genes and DNA from its merged rows. The authors' filters were not applied to this entry. The table for this sample lists approximately 22,000 distinct CDR3 sequences; about 31% of them were counted only once. About an eighth of the sample lies in the top ten.

The sample here was CD4+ T cells from blood, cultured in vitro, taken about 7 months after SARS-CoV-2 vaccination. The clonotype comes from a human donor who had recovered from COVID-19.

CDR3 sequence: CASSQGQGFGAGNTIYF. The DNA sequence is TGTGCCAGCAGCCAGGGACAGGGGTTTGGAGCTGGAAACACCATATATTTT. In this chain, TRBV7-9 is recombined with TRBJ1-3; a stretch of 10 junction bases matches TRBD1. Reading the germline V gene (reference sequence) gives CDR1 SEHNR and CDR2 FQNEAQ. Taken from cysteine to phenylalanine, the CDR3 has 17 residues. Here the CDR3 DNA is all that survives: 51 bases in frame from base 1. Germline trimming amounts to 5 bases on V and 2 bases on J, with 9 as the count of junction bases outside the gene matches.